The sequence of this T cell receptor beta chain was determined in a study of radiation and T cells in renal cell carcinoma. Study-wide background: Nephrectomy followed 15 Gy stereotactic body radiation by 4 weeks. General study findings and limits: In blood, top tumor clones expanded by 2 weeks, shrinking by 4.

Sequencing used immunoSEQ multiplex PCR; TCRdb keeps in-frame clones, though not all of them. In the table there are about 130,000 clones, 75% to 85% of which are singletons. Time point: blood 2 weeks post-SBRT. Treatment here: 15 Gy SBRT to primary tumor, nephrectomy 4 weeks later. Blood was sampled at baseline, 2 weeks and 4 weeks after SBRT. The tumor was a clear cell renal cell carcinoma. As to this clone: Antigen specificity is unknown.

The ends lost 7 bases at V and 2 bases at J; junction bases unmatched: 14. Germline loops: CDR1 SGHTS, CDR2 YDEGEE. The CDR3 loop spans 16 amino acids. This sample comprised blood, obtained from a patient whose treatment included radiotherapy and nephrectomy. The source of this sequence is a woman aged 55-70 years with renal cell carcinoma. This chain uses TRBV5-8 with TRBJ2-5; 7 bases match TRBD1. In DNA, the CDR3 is TGTGCCAGCCTGCTTGGGCTCCGGGACAGACAAGAGACCCAGTACTTC. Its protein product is CASLLGLRDRQETQYF.